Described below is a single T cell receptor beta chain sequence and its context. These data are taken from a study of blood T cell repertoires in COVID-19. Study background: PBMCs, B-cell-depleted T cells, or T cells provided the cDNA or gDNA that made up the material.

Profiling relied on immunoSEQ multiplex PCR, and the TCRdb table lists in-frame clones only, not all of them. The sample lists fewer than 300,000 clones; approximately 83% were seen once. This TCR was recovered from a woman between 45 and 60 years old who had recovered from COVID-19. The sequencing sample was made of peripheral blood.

CDR3 nucleotide sequence: TGTGCCAGCAGCTTAGGTCCTGCGGGAGCGCGCACAGATACGCAGTATTTT. Its translation: CASSLGPAGARTDTQYF. The chain couples TRBV11-2 to TRBJ2-3; 7 nucleotides match TRBD2. The CDR3 is 17 amino acids. Germline trimming cut 1 base from V and 1 base from J; bases unmatched to any gene: 8. CDR1 and CDR2 (germline): SGHAT, FQNNGV.